A selection of T cell receptor beta chains follows, all from one sample in a study of blood T cell repertoires in COVID-19. Generated by immunoSEQ multiplex PCR, the TCRdb table keeps only in-frame clones and is missing some. The sample records 150,000 to 200,000 clones, roughly 84% being singletons. The specimen sequenced was PBMCs or T cells enriched from blood (not recorded which). These receptor sequences come from a man in his sixties who had recovered from COVID-19. The CDR3 runs from the conserved cysteine through the conserved F or W. The D gene is left open where the match is weak. Expanded clones get a size class; other rows say once, few or many, or leave the size out.

>.|TRBV5-1|.|TRBJ1-4
TGCGCCAGCAGCCCGGGACTAGATGAAAAACTGTTTTTT
CASSPGLDEKLFF
>TRBD1|TRBV19|.|TRBJ1-2
TGTGCCAGTAGTAGAGCGGACAGGGACCCGTACTTC
CASSRADRDPYF
>.|TRBV27|few|TRBJ2-5
TGTGCCAGCAGTTCGACACCACATCAAGAGACCCAGTACTTC
CASSSTPHQETQYF
>TRBD1|TRBV5-4|.|TRBJ1-2
TGTGCCAGCAGCCCCGGACAGGGTGGGGCCTATGGCTACACCTTC
CASSPGQGGAYGYTF
>TRBD2|TRBV7-2|once|TRBJ2-7
TGTGCCAGCAGCTTAGGTGCGGGGGCCTACGAGCAGTACTTC
CASSLGAGAYEQYF
>.|TRBV28|.|TRBJ2-7
TGTGCCAGCAGGGACACCTCTACCTACGAGCAGTACTTC
CASRDTSTYEQYF
>.|TRBV15|.|TRBJ2-3
TGTGCCACTTCAGGGGTGGGATCTAGCACAGATACGCAGTATTTT
CATSGVGSSTDTQYF
>.|TRBV6-1|.|TRBJ2-5
TGTGCCAGCGAATTTCCAGGTCAAGAGACCCAGTACTTC
CASEFPGQETQYF
>.|TRBV5-1|.|TRBJ2-1
TGCGCCAGCAGCCCGTTCCGGGAGCGGTTTAGCTCCTACAATGAGCAGTTCTTC
CASSPFRERFSSYNEQFF
>.|TRBV28|.|TRBJ1-4
TGTGCCAGCAGTTTCGGTAGCACAACTAATGAAAAACTGTTTTTT
CASSFGSTTNEKLFF
>TRBD1|TRBV7-9|.|TRBJ2-7
TGTGCCAGCAGCAACGCCCTGGACAGGAGCTCCTACGAGCAGTACTTC
CASSNALDRSSYEQYF
>.|TRBV6-5|.|TRBJ2-3
TGTGCCAGCAGCTACGACCGGGGGGATACGCAGTATTTT
CASSYDRGDTQYF
>TRBD2|TRBV2|.|TRBJ2-3
TGTGCCAGCAGTGATTGGAGACTAGCGGGAGGCACAGATACGCAGTATTTT
CASSDWRLAGGTDTQYF
>.|TRBV4-1|.|TRBJ2-3
TGCGCCAGCAGCCAGAGGACAGCCATCAGCCCAGATACAATCACGCAGTATTTT
CASSQRTAISPDTITQYF
>TRBD1|TRBV7-6|.|TRBJ2-5
TGTGCCAGCAGCTTAGCGGGACAGCTAACGGGGACCCAGTACTTC
CASSLAGQLTGTQYF
>TRBD2|TRBV28|.|TRBJ2-5
TGTGCCAGCAGGGGGGGGTTTGTCGAGACCCAGTACTTC
CASRGGFVETQYF
>.|TRBV7-6|once|TRBJ1-5
TGTGCCAGCAGTCAAGGGGGGGGAAGCAATCAGCCCCAGCATTTT
CASSQGGGSNQPQHF
>TRBD1|TRBV9|.|TRBJ1-1
TGTGCCAGCAGCAAACAGGGGGCGGCTGAAGCTTTCTTT
CASSKQGAAEAFF